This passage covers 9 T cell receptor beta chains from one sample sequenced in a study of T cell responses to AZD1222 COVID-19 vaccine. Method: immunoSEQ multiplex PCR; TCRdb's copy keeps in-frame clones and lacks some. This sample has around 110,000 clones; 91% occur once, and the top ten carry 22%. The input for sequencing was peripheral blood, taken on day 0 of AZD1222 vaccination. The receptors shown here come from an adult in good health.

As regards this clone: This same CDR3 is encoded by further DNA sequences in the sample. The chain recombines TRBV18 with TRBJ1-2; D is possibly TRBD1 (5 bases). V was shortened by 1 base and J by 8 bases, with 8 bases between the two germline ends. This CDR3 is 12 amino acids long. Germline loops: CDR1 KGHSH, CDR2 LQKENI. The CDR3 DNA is TGTGCCAGCTCACCACTAGGGGACGGCTACACCTTC. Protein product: CASSPLGDGYTF.

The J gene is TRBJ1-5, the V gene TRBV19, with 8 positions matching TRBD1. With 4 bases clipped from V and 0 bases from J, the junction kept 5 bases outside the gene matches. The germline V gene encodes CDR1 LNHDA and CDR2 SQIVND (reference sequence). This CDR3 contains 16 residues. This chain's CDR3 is CASSRTGTISNQPQHF. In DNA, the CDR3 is TGTGCCAGTAGTAGGACAGGGACAATTAGCAATCAGCCCCAGCATTTT.

CDR3 in DNA: TGTGCCAGCTCACCACTTACGGGGAGCACAGATACGCAGTATTTT. As protein: CASSPLTGSTDTQYF. The V call is TRBV18, the J call TRBJ2-3; tentatively, D is TRBD2 (5 bases). Germline loops: CDR1 KGHSH, CDR2 LQKENI. The V gene lost 1 base and the J gene lost 0 bases, with 8 bases spanning the gap. The CDR3 is 15 amino acids. The whole variable domain, filled in from reference TRBV18 and TRBJ2-3, reads NAGVMQNPRHLVRRRGQEARLRCSPMKGHSHVYWYRQLPEEGLKFMVYLQKENIIDESGMPKERFSAEFPKEGPSILRIQQVVRGDSAAYFCASSPLTGSTDTQYFGPGTRLTVL.

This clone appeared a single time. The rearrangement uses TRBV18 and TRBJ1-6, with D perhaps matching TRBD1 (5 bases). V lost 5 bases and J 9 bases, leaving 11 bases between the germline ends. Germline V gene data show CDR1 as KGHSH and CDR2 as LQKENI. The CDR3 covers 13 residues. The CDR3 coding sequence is TGTGCCAGCTCAAACGAGGGGATTTCACCCCTCCACTTT. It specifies CASSNEGISPLHF. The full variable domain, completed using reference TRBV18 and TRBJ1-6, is NAGVMQNPRHLVRRRGQEARLRCSPMKGHSHVYWYRQLPEEGLKFMVYLQKENIIDESGMPKERFSAEFPKEGPSILRIQQVVRGDSAAYFCASSNEGISPLHFGNGTRLTVT.

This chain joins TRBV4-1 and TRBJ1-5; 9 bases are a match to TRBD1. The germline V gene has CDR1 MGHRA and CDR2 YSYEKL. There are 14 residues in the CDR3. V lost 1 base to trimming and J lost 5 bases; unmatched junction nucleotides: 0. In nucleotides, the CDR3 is TGCGCCAGCAGCCAAGGACAGGGGGATCAGCCCCAGCATTTT. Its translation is CASSQGQGDQPQHF.

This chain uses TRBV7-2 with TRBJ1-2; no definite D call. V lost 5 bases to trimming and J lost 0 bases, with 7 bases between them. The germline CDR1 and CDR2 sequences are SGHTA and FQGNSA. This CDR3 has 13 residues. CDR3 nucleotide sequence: TGTGCCAGCAGCCAGATTACTAACTATGGCTACACCTTC. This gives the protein CASSQITNYGYTF.

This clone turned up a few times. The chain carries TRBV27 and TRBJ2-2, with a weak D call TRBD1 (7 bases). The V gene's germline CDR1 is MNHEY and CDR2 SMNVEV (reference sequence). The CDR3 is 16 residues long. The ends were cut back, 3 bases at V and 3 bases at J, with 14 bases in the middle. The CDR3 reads CASSLGRGRYTGELFF. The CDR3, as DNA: TGTGCCAGCAGTTTGGGCAGGGGGAGGTACACCGGGGAGCTGTTTTTT.

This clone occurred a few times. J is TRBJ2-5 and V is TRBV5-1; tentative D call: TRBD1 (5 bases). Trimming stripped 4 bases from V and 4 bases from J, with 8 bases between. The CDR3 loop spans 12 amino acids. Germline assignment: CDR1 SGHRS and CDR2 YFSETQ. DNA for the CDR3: TGCGCCAGCAGCAATACAGGAGAGACCCAGTACTTC. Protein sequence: CASSNTGETQYF.

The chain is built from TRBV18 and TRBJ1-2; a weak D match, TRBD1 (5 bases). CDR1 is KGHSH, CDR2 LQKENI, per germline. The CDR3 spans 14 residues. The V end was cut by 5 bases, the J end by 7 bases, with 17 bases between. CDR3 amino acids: CASSAQTVSSGYTF. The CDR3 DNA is TGTGCCAGCTCAGCCCAGACAGTTTCCTCTGGCTACACCTTC.